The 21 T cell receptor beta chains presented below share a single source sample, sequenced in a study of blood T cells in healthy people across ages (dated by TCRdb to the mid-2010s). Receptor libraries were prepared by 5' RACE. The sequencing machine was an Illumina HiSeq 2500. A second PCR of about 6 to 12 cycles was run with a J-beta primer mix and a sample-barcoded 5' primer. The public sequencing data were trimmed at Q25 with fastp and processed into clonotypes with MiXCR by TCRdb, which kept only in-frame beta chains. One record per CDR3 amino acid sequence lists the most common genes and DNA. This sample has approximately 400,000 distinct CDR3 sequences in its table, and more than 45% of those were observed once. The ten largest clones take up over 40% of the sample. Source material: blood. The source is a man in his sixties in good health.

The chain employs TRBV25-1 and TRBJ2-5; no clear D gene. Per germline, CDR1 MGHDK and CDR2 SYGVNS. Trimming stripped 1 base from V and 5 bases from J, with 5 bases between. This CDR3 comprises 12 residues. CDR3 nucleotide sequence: TGTGCCAGCAGTGAATCGCGGGAGACCCAGTACTTC. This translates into CASSESRETQYF.

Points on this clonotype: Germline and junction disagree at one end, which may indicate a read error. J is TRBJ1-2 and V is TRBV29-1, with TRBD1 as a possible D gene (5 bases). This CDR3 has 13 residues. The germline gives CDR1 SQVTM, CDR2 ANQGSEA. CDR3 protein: CGVVPDTDYGYTF. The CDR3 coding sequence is TGCGGCGTTGTCCCGGACACGGACTATGGCTACACCTTC.

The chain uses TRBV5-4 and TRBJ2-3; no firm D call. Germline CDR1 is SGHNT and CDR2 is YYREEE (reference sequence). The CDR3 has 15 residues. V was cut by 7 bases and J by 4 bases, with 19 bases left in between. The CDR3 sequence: CASSRRGVGPDTQYF. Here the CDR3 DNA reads TGTGCCAGCTCGCGGCGTGGAGTCGGCCCAGATACGCAGTATTTT.

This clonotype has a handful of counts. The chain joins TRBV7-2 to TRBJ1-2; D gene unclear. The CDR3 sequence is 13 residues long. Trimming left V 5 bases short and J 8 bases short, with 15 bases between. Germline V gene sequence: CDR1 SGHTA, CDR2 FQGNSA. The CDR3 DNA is TGTGCCAGCAGCCAACCCCCCGGGGTAGGCTACACCTTC. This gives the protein CASSQPPGVGYTF.

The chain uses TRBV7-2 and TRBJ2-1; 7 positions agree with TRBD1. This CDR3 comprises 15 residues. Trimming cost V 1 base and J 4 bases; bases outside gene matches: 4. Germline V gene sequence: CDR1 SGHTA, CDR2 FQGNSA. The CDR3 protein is CASSLVRDRYNEQFF. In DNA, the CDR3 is TGTGCCAGCAGCTTAGTAAGGGACAGATACAATGAGCAGTTCTTC.

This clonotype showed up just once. CDR3 protein: CSATTGRNGYTF. In DNA form, the CDR3 reads TGCAGTGCCACGACAGGGAGGAATGGCTACACCTTC. This chain uses TRBV20-1 with TRBJ1-2; 7 bases map to TRBD1. V was pared by 6 bases and J by 6 bases, with 7 bases of the junction left unmatched. CDR1 and CDR2 (germline): DFQATT, SNEGSKA (reference sequence). CDR3 length: 12 residues.

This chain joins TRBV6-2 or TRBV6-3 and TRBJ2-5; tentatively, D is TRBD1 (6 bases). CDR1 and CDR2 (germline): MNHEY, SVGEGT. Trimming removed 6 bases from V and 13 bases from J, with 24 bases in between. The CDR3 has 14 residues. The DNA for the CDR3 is TGTGCCAGCAGCCCCCAGGGGCAGGGTGACTCTTCGTACTTC. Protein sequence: CASSPQGQGDSSYF.

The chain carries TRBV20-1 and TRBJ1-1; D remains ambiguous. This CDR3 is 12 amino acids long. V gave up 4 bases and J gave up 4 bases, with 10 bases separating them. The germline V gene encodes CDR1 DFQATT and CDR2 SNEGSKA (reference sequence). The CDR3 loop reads CSAKAGSTEAFF. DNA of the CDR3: TGCAGTGCTAAGGCGGGGTCCACTGAAGCTTTCTTT.

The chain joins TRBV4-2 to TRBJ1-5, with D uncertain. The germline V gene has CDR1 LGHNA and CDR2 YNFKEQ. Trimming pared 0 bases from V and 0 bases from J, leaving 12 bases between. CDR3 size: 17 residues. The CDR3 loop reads CASSQDPAAYSNQPQHF. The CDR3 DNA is TGTGCCAGCAGCCAAGATCCGGCAGCTTATAGCAATCAGCCCCAGCATTTT.

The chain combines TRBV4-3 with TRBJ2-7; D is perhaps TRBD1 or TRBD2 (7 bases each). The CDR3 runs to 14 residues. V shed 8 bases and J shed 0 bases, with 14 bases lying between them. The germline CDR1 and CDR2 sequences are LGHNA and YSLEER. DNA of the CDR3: TGCGCCAGCTCCAGGGGGGGGATCTCCTACGAGCAGTACTTC. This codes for CASSRGGISYEQYF.

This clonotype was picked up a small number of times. CDR3 sequence: CSVRTGGAETQYF. The CDR3 nucleotides are TGCAGCGTTAGAACAGGGGGCGCAGAGACCCAGTACTTC. The chain recombines TRBV29-1 with TRBJ2-5; 9 positions match TRBD1. Germline CDR1 SQVTM, CDR2 ANQGSEA. The junction had 5 bases not matched to a gene; V was cut back by 5 bases and J by 4 bases. This CDR3 is built from 13 residues.

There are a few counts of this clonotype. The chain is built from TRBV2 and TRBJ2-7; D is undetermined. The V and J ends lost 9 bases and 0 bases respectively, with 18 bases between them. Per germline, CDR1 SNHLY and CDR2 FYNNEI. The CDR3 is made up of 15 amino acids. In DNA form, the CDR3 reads TGTGCCAGTCGCACTCTGTTAAGGAGCTCCTACGAGCAGTACTTC. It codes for CASRTLLRSSYEQYF.

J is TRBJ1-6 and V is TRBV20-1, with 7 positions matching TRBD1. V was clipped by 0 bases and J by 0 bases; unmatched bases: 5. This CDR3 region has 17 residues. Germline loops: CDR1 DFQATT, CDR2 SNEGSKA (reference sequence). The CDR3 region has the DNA TGCAGTGCTAGAGATTTCGCAGGGGGCTCCTATAATTCACCCCTCCACTTT. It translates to CSARDFAGGSYNSPLHF.

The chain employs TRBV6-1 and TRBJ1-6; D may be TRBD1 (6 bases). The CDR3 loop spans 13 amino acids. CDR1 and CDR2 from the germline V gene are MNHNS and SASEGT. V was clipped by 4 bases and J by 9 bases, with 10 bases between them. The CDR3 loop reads CASSAQGSSPLHF. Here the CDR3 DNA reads TGTGCCAGCAGTGCACAGGGTTCTTCACCCCTCCACTTT.

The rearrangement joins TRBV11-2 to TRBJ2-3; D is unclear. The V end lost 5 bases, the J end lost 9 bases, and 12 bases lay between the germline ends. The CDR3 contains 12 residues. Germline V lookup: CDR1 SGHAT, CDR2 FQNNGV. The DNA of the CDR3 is TGTGCCAGCAGCCCCAATCCCCGGACGCAGTATTTT. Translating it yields CASSPNPRTQYF.

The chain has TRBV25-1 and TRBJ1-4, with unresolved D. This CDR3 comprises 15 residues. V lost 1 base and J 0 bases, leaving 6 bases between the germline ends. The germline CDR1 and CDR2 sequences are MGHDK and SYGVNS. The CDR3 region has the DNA TGTGCCAGCAGTGAATTTAGGGCAACTAATGAAAAACTGTTTTTT. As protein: CASSEFRATNEKLFF.

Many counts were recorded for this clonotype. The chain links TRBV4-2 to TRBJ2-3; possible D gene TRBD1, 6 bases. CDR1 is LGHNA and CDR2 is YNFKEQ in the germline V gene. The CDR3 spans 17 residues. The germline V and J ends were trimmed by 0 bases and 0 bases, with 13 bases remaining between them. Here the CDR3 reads CASSQDRGTTSTDTQYF. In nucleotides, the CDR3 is TGTGCCAGCAGCCAAGATAGGGGGACAACTAGCACAGATACGCAGTATTTT.

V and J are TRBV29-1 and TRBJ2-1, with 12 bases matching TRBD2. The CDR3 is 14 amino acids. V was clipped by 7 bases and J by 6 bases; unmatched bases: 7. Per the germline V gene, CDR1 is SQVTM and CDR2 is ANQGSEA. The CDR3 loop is CSAELAGGLNEQFF. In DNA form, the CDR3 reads TGCAGCGCCGAACTAGCGGGGGGCCTCAATGAGCAGTTCTTC.

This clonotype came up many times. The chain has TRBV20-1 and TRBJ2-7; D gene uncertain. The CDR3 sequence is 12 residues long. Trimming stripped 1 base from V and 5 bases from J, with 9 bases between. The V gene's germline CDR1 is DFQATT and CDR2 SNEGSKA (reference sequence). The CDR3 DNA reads TGCAGTGCTAGAGTTGGGATAGACGAGCAGTACTTC. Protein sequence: CSARVGIDEQYF.

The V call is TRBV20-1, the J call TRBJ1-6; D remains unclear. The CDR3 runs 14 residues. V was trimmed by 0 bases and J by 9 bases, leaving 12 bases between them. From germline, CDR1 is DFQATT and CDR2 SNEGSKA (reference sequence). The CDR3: CSARDRGPGSPLHF. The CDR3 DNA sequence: TGCAGTGCTAGAGATAGAGGGCCTGGTTCACCCCTCCACTTT.

The CDR3 region is CSVEAGSNYGYTF. CDR3 coding DNA: TGCAGCGTTGAAGCGGGCAGTAACTATGGCTACACCTTC. The chain joins TRBV29-1 to TRBJ1-2; D is unclear. The CDR3 runs 13 residues. V was shortened by 1 base and J by 1 base, with 7 bases between the two germline ends. The germline CDR1 and CDR2 sequences are SQVTM and ANQGSEA.